Following are 30 T cell receptor beta chains from one sample sequenced in a study of T cells in Graves' hyperthyroidism and ophthalmopathy. Amplification of TCR beta CDR3 regions was performed using RNA transcripts as template. First-round RT-PCR of the TCR CDR3 relied on the HTBI primer set. Using its own MiXCR run on the multiplex PCR reads, TCRdb lists one record per CDR3 protein. The repertoire holds under 400,000 distinct CDR3 sequences, with 15% to 20% as singletons. The sample comprised blood. The source of these receptors is a woman between 40 and 50 years old with Graves' ophthalmopathy.

This clonotype was detected only a few times. V usage is TRBV12-3 or TRBV12-4 and J usage is TRBJ2-7, with TRBD2 matching over 10 bases. There are 16 residues in the CDR3. Trimming at V came to 6 bases and at J to 5 bases, leaving 13 bases not matched to a gene. The CDR3 region has the DNA TGTGCCAGCAGCCCGGCCGCTAGCGGGAGTACCCACGAGCAGTACTTC. Its translation is CASSPAASGSTHEQYF.

This clonotype was counted ten times or more. V is TRBV27 and J is TRBJ2-2; D is perhaps TRBD1 (5 bases). The V gene's germline CDR1 is MNHEY and CDR2 SMNVEV (reference sequence). V lost 6 bases and J lost 7, with 15 bases in between. The CDR3 is made up of 14 amino acids. CDR3 sequence reads: CASSPHFDSGELFF. CDR3 sequence (DNA): TGTGCCAGCAGCCCCCATTTCGACAGCGGGGAGCTGTTTTTT.

This clonotype was observed many times. This chain joins TRBV29-1 and TRBJ2-5; D is ambiguous. The CDR3 is made up of 12 amino acids. Trimming left V 0 bases short and J 1 base short, with 3 bases between. Per the germline V gene, CDR1 is SQVTM and CDR2 is ANQGSEA. This CDR3 reads CSVEEGQETQYF. As DNA, the CDR3 is TGCAGCGTTGAAGAGGGCCAAGAGACCCAGTACTTC.

The sample holds many counts of this clonotype. The V and J genes are TRBV20-1 and TRBJ1-2; D possibly corresponds to TRBD1 (5 bases). V was pared by 7 bases and J by 3 bases, with 15 bases between. The CDR3 sequence is 13 residues long. Germline CDR1 and CDR2: DFQATT and SNEGSKA (reference sequence). The CDR3 DNA sequence: TGCAGTGGCCAGGGTTATAAGGACTATGGCTACACCTTC. It encodes CSGQGYKDYGYTF.

This clonotype was detected many times. V gene TRBV4-2 combines with J gene TRBJ1-1; the D is unclear. The CDR3 consists of 14 residues. Trimming took 0 bases from V and 3 from J, leaving 8 bases between them. Germline lookup yields CDR1 LGHNA and CDR2 YNFKEQ. Written as DNA, the CDR3 is TGTGCCAGCAGCCAAGATAAGGGTCACACTGAAGCTTTCTTT. This translates into CASSQDKGHTEAFF.

This clonotype was picked up many times. The chain has TRBV12-3 or TRBV12-4 and TRBJ2-5, with D unclear. The CDR3 covers 15 residues. The V end lost 4 bases, the J end lost 9 bases, and 21 bases lay between the germline ends. CDR3 in DNA: TGTGCCAGCAGTTCCGGGCTTTTCGACGGCCAGGCCCAGTACTTC. As protein: CASSSGLFDGQAQYF.

This clonotype has at least ten counts. The V gene is TRBV12-3 or TRBV12-4, the J gene TRBJ1-3; 9 nucleotides agree with TRBD1. J was trimmed by 4 bases and V by 3 bases; bases with no gene match: 4. CDR3 length equals 15 residues. The CDR3 protein is CASSFGQGRGNTIYF. CDR3 nucleotides: TGTGCCAGCAGTTTCGGACAGGGGAGAGGAAACACCATATATTTT.

This clonotype was recorded at least ten times. The chain links TRBV24-1 to TRBJ2-1; 7 nucleotides match TRBD2. In germline, CDR1 is KGHDR, CDR2 SFDVKD. With V trimmed by 3 bases and J by 2 bases, 3 bases remained unmatched. The CDR3 has 15 amino acids. The CDR3 nucleotides are TGTGCCACCAGTGATCGGGGGGAACCCTACAATGAGCAGTTCTTC. The encoded protein is CATSDRGEPYNEQFF.

The rearrangement links TRBV30 to TRBJ2-3; no definite D call. CDR1 is GTSNPN and CDR2 is SVGIG in the germline V gene (reference sequence). This CDR3 region has 11 residues. V dropped 6 bases and J dropped 5 bases, with 9 bases sitting between them. The CDR3 here is CACKWGDTQYF. CDR3 nucleotide sequence: TGTGCCTGTAAGTGGGGAGATACGCAGTATTTT.

This clonotype was seen only a few times. The J gene is TRBJ2-3, the V gene TRBV30; TRBD2 matches at 9 bases. V trimming: 3 bases; J trimming: 5 bases; junction bases outside the gene matches: 18. Germline loops: CDR1 GTSNPN, CDR2 SVGIG (reference sequence). This CDR3 has 18 amino acids. The CDR3, as DNA: TGTGCCTGGAGCGATACCCTCCTTAGCGGGAGCCCGGGAGATACGCAGTATTTT. Translated: CAWSDTLLSGSPGDTQYF.

The chain has TRBV27 and TRBJ2-2, with unresolved D. The CDR3 is 15 residues long. Germline lookup yields CDR1 MNHEY and CDR2 SMNVEV (reference sequence). Deletions cut 5 bases from V and 5 bases from J, with 15 bases between. As DNA, the CDR3 is TGTGCCAGCAGTCGAGTTTGGGGAAGTACCGGGGAGCTGTTTTTT. It yields the protein CASSRVWGSTGELFF.

This clonotype was recorded many times. The genes are TRBV5-1 and TRBJ1-5; perhaps TRBD1 as D (5 bases). The germline V and J ends were trimmed by 0 bases and 7 bases, with 11 bases remaining between them. CDR1 is SGHRS, CDR2 YFSETQ, per germline. The CDR3 consists of 14 residues. CDR3 sequence (DNA): TGCGCCAGCAGCTTGGGTACAAAGGGGCAGCCCCAGCATTTT. Translating gives CASSLGTKGQPQHF.

The rearrangement uses TRBV19 and TRBJ2-7; D perhaps matches TRBD2 (6 bases). Germline V gene data show CDR1 as LNHDA and CDR2 as SQIVND (reference sequence). The CDR3 runs 15 residues. The V end lost 8 bases, the J end lost 3 bases, and 20 bases lay between the germline ends. CDR3 amino acids: CASRLSDYFLYEQYF. CDR3 DNA: TGTGCCAGTCGGCTTTCGGACTACTTCCTCTACGAGCAGTACTTC.

As regards this clonotype: Lacking the conserved final phenylalanine or tryptophan, this CDR3 likely reflects a read error. This sequence joins TRBV12-3 or TRBV12-4 and TRBJ1-1, with TRBD1 as a possible D gene (6 bases). Between the trimmed V and J ends, which lost 6 bases and 4 bases, there was a span of 27 bases. The CDR3 contains 18 residues. The CDR3: CASSPLEGGGRLGTEAFL. The CDR3 DNA sequence: TGTGCCAGCAGCCCCCTAGAGGGGGGGGGAAGGTTGGGCACTGAAGCTTTCCTT.

This clonotype was seen at least ten times. CDR3 DNA sequence: TGCGCCAGCAGCTTGTCGGGCAAAGTAGATTATGGCTACACCTTC. Its translation is CASSLSGKVDYGYTF. The chain is built from TRBV5-1 and TRBJ1-2; D not certain. The CDR3 is 15 amino acids. The germline V and J ends were trimmed by 1 base and 5 bases, with 15 bases remaining between them. CDR1 is SGHRS and CDR2 is YFSETQ in the germline V gene.

This clonotype was counted only a few times. The rearrangement uses TRBV6-1 and TRBJ2-2, with 7 positions matching TRBD1. CDR3 length: 15 amino acids. Germline CDR1 and CDR2: MNHNS and SASEGT. J lost 0 bases, V lost 7 bases, and 5 bases had no gene match. The CDR3 region has the DNA TGTGCCAGCACCCTGACAGGGTCGAACACCGGGGAGCTGTTTTTT. Its protein product is CASTLTGSNTGELFF.

This clonotype has at least ten counts. This sequence joins TRBV7-2 and TRBJ1-2; D ambiguous. The V and J ends lost 4 bases and 4 bases respectively, with 22 bases between them. There are 17 residues in the CDR3. Germline V gene data show CDR1 as SGHTA and CDR2 as FQGNSA. CDR3 bases: TGTGCCAGCAGCTCCTCGCTGAGGTTAAGTCCCATCTATGGCTACACCTTC. It specifies CASSSSLRLSPIYGYTF.

V is TRBV6-2 or TRBV6-3 and J is TRBJ1-5; D is ambiguous. The CDR3 has 13 amino acids. CDR1 and CDR2 from the germline V gene are MNHEY and SVGEGT. V was pared by 2 bases and J by 4 bases, with 6 bases between. In DNA, the CDR3 is TGTGCCAGCAGTTACGCGAATAATCAGCCCCAGCATTTT. This gives the protein CASSYANNQPQHF.

The chain is built from TRBV9 and TRBJ1-3; D call uncertain. This CDR3 has 16 amino acids. CDR1 is SGDLS and CDR2 is YYNGEE in the germline V gene. The germline V and J ends were trimmed by 3 bases and 0 bases, with 13 bases remaining between them. For the CDR3, the DNA is TGTGCCAGCAGCGCCGTCCTAGTGGACTCTGGAAACACCATATATTTT. It encodes CASSAVLVDSGNTIYF.

With regard to this clonotype: Mismatch with germline at one junction end may stem from a read error. The rearrangement uses TRBV6-5 and TRBJ2-2, with a weak D call TRBD1 (5 bases). In germline, CDR1 is MNHEY, CDR2 SVGAGI. This CDR3 contains 15 residues. The CDR3 bases are TGTGTCAGCAGTTACTCGCAGGGTAACACCGGGGAGCTGTTTTTT. This sequence encodes CVSSYSQGNTGELFF.

Only a few counts were recorded for this clonotype. It may be a read error: a sequence one base away is much more abundant. This chain joins TRBV5-1 and TRBJ1-2, with D perhaps matching TRBD1 (5 bases). From germline, CDR1 is SGHRS and CDR2 YFSETQ. This CDR3 has 15 amino acids. CDR3 region: CVSSAPGTDYYGYTF. CDR3 nucleotides: TGCGTCAGCAGCGCCCCCGGGACGGATTACTATGGCTACACCTTC.

In DNA, the CDR3 is TGTGCCAGCAGCGTACTGGGGGGGGACCCTGAAGCTTTCTTT. Translated: CASSVLGGDPEAFF. The chain recombines TRBV3-1 with TRBJ1-1, with D tentatively TRBD1 (5 bases). The CDR3 extends over 14 amino acids. Germline V gene lookup returns CDR1 LGHDT and CDR2 YNNKEL (reference sequence). The V and J ends lost 5 bases and 6 bases respectively, with 16 bases between them.

This clonotype was detected ten times or more. The CDR3 loop is CASSQESGGGYEQYF. The CDR3 DNA is TGCGCCAGCAGCCAAGAGAGCGGTGGGGGCTACGAGCAGTACTTC. This chain joins TRBV4-1 and TRBJ2-7; possibly TRBD1 or TRBD2 for D (5 bases each). V shed 0 bases and J shed 3 bases, with 12 bases lying between them. This CDR3 comprises 15 residues. Germline lookup yields CDR1 MGHRA and CDR2 YSYEKL.

This clonotype appeared many times. The rearrangement joins TRBV28 to TRBJ2-7; possible D gene TRBD1, 5 bases. Germline loops: CDR1 MDHEN, CDR2 SYDVKM. The CDR3 runs to 12 residues. The germline V and J ends were trimmed by 6 bases and 5 bases, with 11 bases remaining between them. The CDR3 nucleotides are TGTGCCAGCAGGTACCAGGGAAACGAGCAGTACTTC. Its protein product is CASRYQGNEQYF.

This clonotype was picked up many times. This rearrangement joins TRBV2 to TRBJ1-3; D ambiguous. With 8 bases removed from V and 1 base from J, the gap between germline ends came to 6 bases. Germline V gene sequence: CDR1 SNHLY, CDR2 FYNNEI. The CDR3 extends over 12 amino acids. DNA of the CDR3: TGTGCCAGCTATTTGTCTGGAAACACCATATATTTT. Protein: CASYLSGNTIYF.

This clonotype was seen a few times. The genes are TRBV6-5 and TRBJ2-7; no clear D. CDR3 length equals 13 residues. V shed 0 bases and J shed 2 bases, with 5 bases lying between them. From germline, CDR1 is MNHEY and CDR2 SVGAGI. CDR3 in amino acids: CASSYSNAYEQYF. In DNA, the CDR3 is TGTGCCAGCAGTTACTCGAATGCCTACGAGCAGTACTTC.

In this sample, this clonotype turned up many times. The rearrangement uses TRBV11-2 and TRBJ1-1, with 7 bases aligning to TRBD1. From germline, CDR1 is SGHAT and CDR2 FQNNGV. CDR3 length equals 12 residues. V shed 7 bases, J shed 5 bases, and the junction held 4 bases outside the gene matches. CDR3 in amino acids: CASTDRRTEAFF. CDR3 nucleotides: TGTGCCAGCACGGACAGGCGGACTGAAGCTTTCTTT.

This clonotype has at least ten counts. The J gene is TRBJ1-2, the V gene TRBV6-1; perhaps TRBD1 as D (5 bases). Germline CDR1 is MNHNS and CDR2 is SASEGT. Trimming removed 9 bases from V and 0 bases from J, with 20 bases in between. This CDR3 region has 16 residues. CDR3 protein: CASFEAGRVANYGYTF. The CDR3 DNA follows: TGTGCCAGTTTTGAGGCGGGCAGGGTCGCTAACTATGGCTACACCTTC.

The table lists this clonotype with many counts. The V and J genes are TRBV6-1 and TRBJ2-4; tentative D call: TRBD1 (5 bases). V shed 1 base and J shed 4 bases, with 17 bases lying between them. The CDR3 extends over 17 amino acids. The germline V gene has CDR1 MNHNS and CDR2 SASEGT. Written as DNA, the CDR3 is TGTGCCAGCAGTGAAGAGACTCATTGGGGCAGAAAAAACATTCAGTACTTC. Its translation: CASSEETHWGRKNIQYF.

Many counts were recorded for this clonotype. The junction departs from germline at one end; a sequencing error may be responsible. The rearrangement uses TRBV13 and TRBJ2-7; the match to TRBD1 covers 8 bases. Germline V gives CDR1 PRHDT, CDR2 FYEKMQ (reference sequence). The CDR3 covers 20 residues. CDR3 amino acids: CASSAFMGSPGQGISHEQYF. The CDR3 DNA is TGTGCCAGCAGCGCATTTATGGGCTCTCCTGGACAGGGAATCTCCCACGAGCAGTACTTC.